Each of the 3 T cell receptor beta chains below was sequenced from the same sample in a study of T cell responses to AZD1222 COVID-19 vaccine. This table comes from immunoSEQ multiplex PCR, and its TCRdb copy is limited to in-frame clones, with some not included. The table has tens of thousands of clones, about nine tenths seen once. Sequenced here: peripheral blood, sampled on day 0 of AZD1222 vaccination. These receptors originate from an adult in good health.

V and J are TRBV28 and TRBJ2-3; 12 nucleotides line up with TRBD2. The CDR3 has 16 amino acids. The germline V gene has CDR1 MDHEN and CDR2 SYDVKM. V trimming: 5 bases; J trimming: 4 bases; junction bases outside the gene matches: 7. For the CDR3, the DNA is TGTGCCAGCAGTCCAATGACTAGCGGGAGTCCAGATACGCAGTATTTT. Residues: CASSPMTSGSPDTQYF.

This clone was recorded only once. The chain joins TRBV18 to TRBJ2-3; D not certain. CDR3 length: 15 amino acids. Between the trimmed V and J ends, which lost 3 bases and 2 bases, there was a span of 12 bases. Germline values: CDR1 KGHSH, CDR2 LQKENI. The CDR3 spells CASSPPGKTTDTQYF. The CDR3 bases are TGTGCCAGCTCACCCCCCGGTAAAACCACAGATACGCAGTATTTT.

The V call is TRBV4-1, the J call TRBJ1-5; unclear D gene. V shed 4 bases and J shed 0 bases, with 10 bases lying between them. There are 15 residues in the CDR3. Looked up from germline, CDR1 is MGHRA and CDR2 is YSYEKL. The CDR3 DNA is TGCGCCAGCAGCCCTTCGTACGATAGCAATCAGCCCCAGCATTTT. Protein: CASSPSYDSNQPQHF.